This T cell receptor beta chain was found in a study of OX40 agonist ivuxolimab in advanced cancers. Findings of the study overall: Antigen specificity remained undetermined for the expanded peripheral T cells. CD4+ and CD8+ blood T cells expanded clonally by week 6 at 0.1 to 3.0 mg/kg. Average numbers of expanded clones were greater in CD8+ T cells than in CD4+.

A word on this clone: As yet, its antigen is unknown.

Blood specimens came from baseline, cycle 4 day 1, and cycle 7 day 1. The repertoire was sequenced with immunoSEQ multiplex PCR; TCRdb's copy has only in-frame clones and lacks some. The sample yields about 53,000 clones, around 84% seen once. V was shortened by 0 bases and J by 3 bases, with 13 bases between the two germline ends. Germline CDR1 reads SGHRS; CDR2 reads YFSETQ. This CDR3 has 16 residues. The source was CD4+ or CD8+ T cells sorted from blood, collected in a trial of the OX40 agonist ivuxolimab. The chain joins TRBV5-1 to TRBJ2-1; D is unresolved. This TCR came from an adult with an advanced solid tumor such as melanoma, head and neck, liver or kidney cancer. This CDR3 is CASSLAGGDHYNEQFF. CDR3 DNA: TGCGCCAGCAGCTTGGCGGGTGGGGATCACTACAATGAGCAGTTCTTC. Full variable domain (rest looked up from reference TRBV5-1 and TRBJ2-1): KAGVTQTPRYLIKTRGQQVTLSCSPISGHRSVSWYQQTPGQGLQFLFEYFSETQRNKGNFPGRFSGRQFSNSRSEMNVSTLELGDSALYLCASSLAGGDHYNEQFFGPGTRLTVL.